The 20 T cell receptor beta chains listed next were all sequenced from one sample in a study of blood T cell repertoires in COVID-19. Sequencing was performed with immunoSEQ multiplex PCR; in TCRdb, only in-frame clones are kept and a portion is missing. The sample yields under 250,000 clones, around 84% seen once. The specimen sequenced was peripheral blood. The receptors stem from a woman aged 35 to 49 who had recovered from COVID-19.

This clone was recorded only once. This chain connects TRBV28 to TRBJ2-1, with TRBD2 matching over 7 bases. Germline CDR1 MDHEN, CDR2 SYDVKM. CDR3 length: 15 amino acids. V trimming: 5 bases; J trimming: 4 bases; junction bases outside the gene matches: 8. CDR3 residues: CASSGSGIRYNEQFF. The CDR3, as DNA: TGTGCCAGCAGTGGAAGCGGGATTCGATACAATGAGCAGTTCTTC.

The chain uses TRBV5-1 and TRBJ2-3, with a tentative D call TRBD2 (5 bases). The CDR3 is 14 amino acids. Germline V gene data show CDR1 as SGHRS and CDR2 as YFSETQ. V was pared by 0 bases and J by 5 bases, with 10 bases between. The CDR3 bases are TGCGCCAGCAGCTTGGTGAGGGCGGGAGATACGCAGTATTTT. Translation gives CASSLVRAGDTQYF.

The chain links TRBV19 to TRBJ1-5; TRBD1 is a possible D gene (6 bases). V lost 6 bases, J lost 3 bases, and 12 bases lay in between. The CDR3 is made up of 14 amino acids. Germline V gene data show CDR1 as LNHDA and CDR2 as SQIVND (reference sequence). CDR3 residues: CASRPQGFNQPQHF. In nucleotides, the CDR3 is TGTGCCAGTAGGCCGCAGGGGTTCAATCAGCCCCAGCATTTT.

In this sample, this clone turned up many times. The genes are TRBV18 and TRBJ1-5, with D maybe TRBD1 (5 bases). Germline V gene lookup returns CDR1 KGHSH and CDR2 LQKENI. The CDR3 is 13 residues long. V was trimmed by 6 bases and J by 6 bases, leaving 12 bases between them. In DNA form, the CDR3 reads TGTGCCAGCTCGCCCGACAGATTTCAGCCCCAGCATTTT. Translation gives CASSPDRFQPQHF.

This chain connects TRBV18 to TRBJ1-1; D possibly corresponds to TRBD1 (5 bases). Germline loops: CDR1 KGHSH, CDR2 LQKENI. The CDR3 is 11 amino acids. V gave up 6 bases and J gave up 7 bases, with 9 bases separating them. CDR3 coding DNA: TGTGCCAGCTCCGGGGGATTTGAAGCTTTCTTT. It is translated as CASSGGFEAFF.

The chain is built from TRBV28 and TRBJ2-7; 9 bases line up with TRBD1. V was clipped by 6 bases and J by 5 bases; unmatched bases: 8. CDR1 MDHEN and CDR2 SYDVKM come from the germline V gene. The CDR3 has 14 residues. The CDR3 nucleotides are TGTGCCAGCAGGGGAGGACAGGGGTTCCACGAGCAGTACTTC. Protein: CASRGGQGFHEQYF. Filled out from reference TRBV28 and TRBJ2-7, the complete variable domain reads DVKVTQSSRYLVKRTGEKVFLECVQDMDHENMFWYRQDPGLGLRLIYFSYDVKMKEKGDIPEGYSVSREKKERFSLILESASTNQTSMYLCASRGGQGFHEQYFGPGTRLTVT.

The V gene is TRBV25-1, the J gene TRBJ2-5, with TRBD1 matching 7 bases. The V gene's germline CDR1 is MGHDK and CDR2 SYGVNS. The CDR3 runs 17 residues. Unmatched junction bases numbered 15, after V lost 3 bases and J lost 5 bases. As DNA, the CDR3 is TGTGCCAGCAGTGATCTATCACCGGGACAGAGGATGGAGACCCAGTACTTC. Its protein is CASSDLSPGQRMETQYF.

This clone has a single count. A much larger clone is a single base away; this may be a read error. The chain joins TRBV5-1 to TRBJ1-1; D unclear. The CDR3 has 14 amino acids. Germline values: CDR1 SGHRS, CDR2 YFSETQ. The V end lost 0 bases, the J end lost 1 base, and 7 bases lay between the germline ends. CDR3 loop: CASSLGHGNTEAFF. The CDR3 DNA follows: TGCGCCAGCAGCTTGGGACACGGGAACACTGAAGCTTTCTTT.

This clone was detected only a few times. The chain couples TRBV3-1 (or the pseudogene TRBV3-2) to TRBJ2-7, with D possibly matching TRBD2 (5 bases). The CDR3 length is 16 residues. Germline loops: CDR1 LGHDT, CDR2 YNNKEL (reference sequence). The V end lost 0 bases, the J end lost 2 bases, and 14 bases lay between the germline ends. The CDR3 nucleotides read TGTGCCAGCAGCCAAGAGGGCCCGGGGTGGGCCTACGAGCAGTACTTC. Protein product: CASSQEGPGWAYEQYF.

J is TRBJ2-3 and V is TRBV2; 7 positions match TRBD2. With V trimmed by 8 bases and J by 0 bases, 8 bases remained unmatched. The CDR3 sequence is 15 residues long. CDR1 SNHLY and CDR2 FYNNEI come from the germline V gene. The CDR3 is CASWGGGLSTDTQYF. CDR3 coding DNA: TGTGCCAGCTGGGGGGGAGGACTCAGCACAGATACGCAGTATTTT. Based on the CDR3 plus reference TRBV2 and TRBJ2-3, the full variable domain is EPEVTQTPSHQVTQMGQEVILRCVPISNHLYFYWYRQILGQKVEFLVSFYNNEISEKSEIFDDQFSVERPDGSNFTLKIRSTKLEDSAMYFCASWGGGLSTDTQYFGPGTRLTVL.

This clone was seen once. The rearrangement links TRBV6-5 to TRBJ1-2; tentative D call: TRBD1 (6 bases). The V gene's germline CDR1 is MNHEY and CDR2 SVGAGI. This CDR3 is 15 amino acids long. Deletions cut 10 bases from V and 6 bases from J, with 24 bases between. The CDR3 DNA sequence: TGTGCCACCAGAGACAGGATCTCTGCCTCCGATGGCTACACCTTC. Its translation is CATRDRISASDGYTF.

This chain uses TRBV6-5 with TRBJ2-7; no firm D call. CDR1 is MNHEY and CDR2 is SVGAGI in the germline V gene. This CDR3 is built from 13 residues. V lost 6 bases and J lost 0, with 9 bases in between. In DNA form, the CDR3 reads TGTGCCAGCAGCCCCCTGAGCTCCTACGAGCAGTACTTC. This codes for CASSPLSSYEQYF.

The chain is built from TRBV10-3 and TRBJ2-1; 7 bases are a match to TRBD2. The V segment lost 6 bases and the J segment 5 bases; nucleotides outside the gene matches: 4. Germline CDR1 reads ENHRY; CDR2 reads SYGVKD. The CDR3 is 13 residues long. In nucleotides, the CDR3 is TGTGCCATCAGGGGAGGGGATGACAATGAGCAGTTCTTC. Translation: CAIRGGDDNEQFF.

This chain joins TRBV30 and TRBJ1-2; maybe TRBD1 (6 bases). The CDR3 is made up of 13 amino acids. Between the trimmed V and J ends, which lost 7 bases and 3 bases, there was a span of 15 bases. Germline assignment: CDR1 GTSNPN and CDR2 SVGIG (reference sequence). This CDR3 is CALSWGRDYGYTF. The CDR3 DNA sequence: TGTGCCTTAAGTTGGGGGCGCGACTATGGCTACACCTTC.

The chain carries TRBV18 and TRBJ2-5; TRBD1 matches at 8 bases. This CDR3 contains 14 residues. Unmatched junction bases numbered 7, after V lost 5 bases and J lost 5 bases. Germline-derived CDR1 and CDR2 are KGHSH and LQKENI. The CDR3 here is CASSARDRRETQYF. The CDR3 bases are TGTGCCAGCTCAGCCCGGGACAGGAGGGAGACCCAGTACTTC.

The count of this clone is one. The chain links TRBV9 to TRBJ2-1; TRBD1 is a possible D gene (5 bases). This CDR3 is 14 amino acids long. The ends were cut back, 0 bases at V and 7 bases at J, with 11 bases in the middle. CDR1 SGDLS and CDR2 YYNGEE come from the germline V gene. CDR3 in DNA: TGTGCCAGCAGCGTAGACAGCGCAGGGAATGAGCAGTTCTTC. Its protein is CASSVDSAGNEQFF. The full variable domain, its missing parts supplied by reference TRBV9 and TRBJ2-1, is DSGVTQTPKHLITATGQRVTLRCSPRSGDLSVYWYQQSLDQGLQFLIQYYNGEERAKGNILERFSAQQFPDLHSELNLSSLELGDSALYFCASSVDSAGNEQFFGPGTRLTVL.

The chain employs TRBV11-2 and TRBJ2-7; 8 positions agree with TRBD1. From germline, CDR1 is SGHAT and CDR2 FQNNGV. The CDR3 length is 13 residues. V dropped 7 bases and J dropped 6; count of bases not matched to a gene: 8. CDR3 region: CASTRTGLSEQYF. CDR3 sequence (DNA): TGTGCCAGCACGCGGACAGGGCTGAGCGAGCAGTACTTC. The full variable domain, with the rest looked up from reference TRBV11-2 and TRBJ2-7, is EAGVAQSPRYKIIEKRQSVAFWCNPISGHATLYWYQQILGQGPKLLIQFQNNGVVDDSQLPKDRFSAERLKGVDSTLKIQPAKLEDSAVYLCASTRTGLSEQYFGPGTRLTVT.

The V call is TRBV6-5, the J call TRBJ1-4; TRBD1 matches 9 bases. Germline V gene data show CDR1 as MNHEY and CDR2 as SVGAGI. The junction had 7 bases not matched to a gene; V was cut back by 6 bases and J by 8 bases. This CDR3 spans 14 amino acids. CDR3 sequence: CASRRTGDGEKLFF. The CDR3 DNA follows: TGTGCCAGCAGGCGGACAGGGGACGGGGAAAAACTGTTTTTT.

The chain is built from TRBV30 and TRBJ1-1; 7 bases align to TRBD1. V dropped 6 bases and J dropped 2; count of bases not matched to a gene: 3. This CDR3 contains 12 residues. Per germline, CDR1 GTSNPN and CDR2 SVGIG (reference sequence). The CDR3 loop is CACKGGNTEAFF. The CDR3, as DNA: TGTGCCTGTAAAGGGGGCAACACTGAAGCTTTCTTT.

In regard to this clone: In the same sample, other DNA sequences code for this CDR3. This chain joins TRBV20-1 and TRBJ2-5; D gene uncertain. V was pared by 0 bases and J by 4 bases, with 3 bases between. CDR3 length equals 11 residues. The germline V gene encodes CDR1 DFQATT and CDR2 SNEGSKA (reference sequence). The CDR3 nucleotides read TGCAGTGCTAGAGAGAGAGAGACCCAGTACTTC. This sequence encodes CSARERETQYF.